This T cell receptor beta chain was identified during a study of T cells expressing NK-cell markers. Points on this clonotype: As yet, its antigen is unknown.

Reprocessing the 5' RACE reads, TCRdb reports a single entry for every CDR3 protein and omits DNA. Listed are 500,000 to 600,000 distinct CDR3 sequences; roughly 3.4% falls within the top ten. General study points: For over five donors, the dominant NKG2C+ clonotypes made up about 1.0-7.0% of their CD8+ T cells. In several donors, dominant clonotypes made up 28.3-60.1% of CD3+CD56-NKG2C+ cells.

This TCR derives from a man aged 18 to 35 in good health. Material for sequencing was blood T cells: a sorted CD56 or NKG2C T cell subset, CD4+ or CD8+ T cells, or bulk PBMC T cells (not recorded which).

CDR3 protein: CASTPASRGYGYTF. The genes are TRBV5-8 and TRBJ1-2. CDR3 length: 14 residues. Germline CDR1 and CDR2: SGHTS and YDEGEE. Filled out from reference TRBV5-8 and TRBJ1-2, the complete variable domain reads EAGVTQSPTHLIKTRGQQATLRCSPISGHTSVYWYQQALGLGLQFLLWYDEGEERNRGNFPPRFSGRQFPNYSSELNVNALELEDSALYLCASTPASRGYGYTFGSGTRLTVV.